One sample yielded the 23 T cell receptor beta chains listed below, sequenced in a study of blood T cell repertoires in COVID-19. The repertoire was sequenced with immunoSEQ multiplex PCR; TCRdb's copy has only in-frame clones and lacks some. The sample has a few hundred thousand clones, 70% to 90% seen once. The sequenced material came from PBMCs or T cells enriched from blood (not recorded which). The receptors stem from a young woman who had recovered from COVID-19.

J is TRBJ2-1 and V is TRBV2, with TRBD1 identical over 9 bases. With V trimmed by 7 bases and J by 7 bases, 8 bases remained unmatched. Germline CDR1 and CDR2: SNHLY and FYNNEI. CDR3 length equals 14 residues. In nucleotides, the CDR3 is TGTGCCAGCATTCTCGGACAGGGGATGAATGAGCAGTTCTTC. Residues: CASILGQGMNEQFF. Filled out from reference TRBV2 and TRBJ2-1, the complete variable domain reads EPEVTQTPSHQVTQMGQEVILRCVPISNHLYFYWYRQILGQKVEFLVSFYNNEISEKSEIFDDQFSVERPDGSNFTLKIRSTKLEDSAMYFCASILGQGMNEQFFGPGTRLTVL.

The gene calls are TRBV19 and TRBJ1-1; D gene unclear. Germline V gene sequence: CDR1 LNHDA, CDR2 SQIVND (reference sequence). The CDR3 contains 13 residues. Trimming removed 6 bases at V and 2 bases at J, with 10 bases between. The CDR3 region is CASRRLINTEAFF. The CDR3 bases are TGTGCCAGTAGAAGACTGATTAACACTGAAGCTTTCTTT.

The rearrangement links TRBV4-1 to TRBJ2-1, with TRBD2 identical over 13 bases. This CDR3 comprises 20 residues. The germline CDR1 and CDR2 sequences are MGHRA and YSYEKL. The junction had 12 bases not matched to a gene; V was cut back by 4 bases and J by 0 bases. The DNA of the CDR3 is TGCGCCAGCAGCCCTCCCCCCGGGACTAGCGGGGACCGCTCCTACAATGAGCAGTTCTTC. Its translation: CASSPPPGTSGDRSYNEQFF.

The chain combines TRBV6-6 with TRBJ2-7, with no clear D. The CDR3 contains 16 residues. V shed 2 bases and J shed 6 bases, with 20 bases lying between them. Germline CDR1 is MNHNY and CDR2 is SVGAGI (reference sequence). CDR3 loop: CASSYPGIDNSREQYF. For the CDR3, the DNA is TGTGCCAGCAGTTACCCTGGAATTGACAACAGCCGCGAGCAGTACTTC.

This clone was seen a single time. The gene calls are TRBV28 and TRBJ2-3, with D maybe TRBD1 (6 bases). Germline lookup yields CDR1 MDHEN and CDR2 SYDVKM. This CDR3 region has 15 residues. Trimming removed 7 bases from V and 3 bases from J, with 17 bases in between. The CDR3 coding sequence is TGTGCCAGCACGACCGGGACAAGGGCGACAGATACGCAGTATTTT. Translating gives CASTTGTRATDTQYF.

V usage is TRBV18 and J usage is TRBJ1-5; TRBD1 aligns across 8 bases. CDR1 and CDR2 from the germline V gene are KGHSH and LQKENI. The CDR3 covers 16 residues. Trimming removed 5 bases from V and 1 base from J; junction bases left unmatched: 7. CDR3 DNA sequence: TGTGCCAGCTCAGGGCAGGGGGCGCTGAGCAATCAGCCCCAGCATTTT. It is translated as CASSGQGALSNQPQHF.

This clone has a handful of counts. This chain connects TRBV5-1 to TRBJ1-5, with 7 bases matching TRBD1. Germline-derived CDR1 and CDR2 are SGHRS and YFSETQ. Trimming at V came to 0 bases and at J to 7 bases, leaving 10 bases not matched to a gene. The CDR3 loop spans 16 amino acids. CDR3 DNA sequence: TGCGCCAGCAGCTTGGGGCCCGTAGGGGGCGGGCAGCCCCAGCATTTT. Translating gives CASSLGPVGGGQPQHF.

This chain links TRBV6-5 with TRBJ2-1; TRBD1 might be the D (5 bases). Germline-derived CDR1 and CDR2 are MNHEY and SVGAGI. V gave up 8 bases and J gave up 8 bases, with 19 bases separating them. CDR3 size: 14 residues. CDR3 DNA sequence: TGTGCCAGCTCTTTTTACGACGAAGGGGATGAGCAGTTCTTC. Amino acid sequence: CASSFYDEGDEQFF.

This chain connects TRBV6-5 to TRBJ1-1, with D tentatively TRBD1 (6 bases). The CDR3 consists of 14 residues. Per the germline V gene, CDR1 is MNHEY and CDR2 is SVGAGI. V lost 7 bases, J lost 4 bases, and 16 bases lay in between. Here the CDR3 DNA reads TGTGCCAGCAAAGAGAGGGGGTTCGGCACTGAAGCTTTCTTT. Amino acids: CASKERGFGTEAFF.

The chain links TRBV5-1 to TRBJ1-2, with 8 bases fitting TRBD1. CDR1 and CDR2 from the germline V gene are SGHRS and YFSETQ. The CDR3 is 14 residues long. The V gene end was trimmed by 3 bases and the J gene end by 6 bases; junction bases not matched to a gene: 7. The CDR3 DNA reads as TGCGCCAGCAGCTCCATTTCGACAGGGGATGGCTACACCTTC. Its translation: CASSSISTGDGYTF.

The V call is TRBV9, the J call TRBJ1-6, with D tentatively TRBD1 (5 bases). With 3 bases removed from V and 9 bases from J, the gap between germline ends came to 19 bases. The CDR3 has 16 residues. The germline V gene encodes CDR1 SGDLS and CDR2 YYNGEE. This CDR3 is CASSAPSGGDFSPLHF. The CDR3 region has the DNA TGTGCCAGCAGCGCCCCGAGTGGGGGGGATTTTTCACCCCTCCACTTT.

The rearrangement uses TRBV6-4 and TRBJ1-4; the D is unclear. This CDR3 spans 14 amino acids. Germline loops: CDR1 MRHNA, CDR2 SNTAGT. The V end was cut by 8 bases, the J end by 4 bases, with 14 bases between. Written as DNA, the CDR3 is TGTGCCAGCGCCGCGGGAAGAGGTAATGAAAAACTGTTTTTT. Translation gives CASAAGRGNEKLFF.

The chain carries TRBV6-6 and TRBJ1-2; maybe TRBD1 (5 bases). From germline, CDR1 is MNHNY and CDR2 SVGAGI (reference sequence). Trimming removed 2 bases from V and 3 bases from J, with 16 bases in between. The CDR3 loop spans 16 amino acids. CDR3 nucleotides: TGTGCCAGCAGTTACACCCCGACAGAGAACCACTATGGCTACACCTTC. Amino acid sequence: CASSYTPTENHYGYTF.

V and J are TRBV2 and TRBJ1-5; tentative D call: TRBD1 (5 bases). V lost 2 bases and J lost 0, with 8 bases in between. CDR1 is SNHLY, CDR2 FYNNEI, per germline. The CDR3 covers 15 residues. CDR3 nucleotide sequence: TGTGCCAGCAGTGAATGGACAAGTAGCAATCAGCCCCAGCATTTT. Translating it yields CASSEWTSSNQPQHF.

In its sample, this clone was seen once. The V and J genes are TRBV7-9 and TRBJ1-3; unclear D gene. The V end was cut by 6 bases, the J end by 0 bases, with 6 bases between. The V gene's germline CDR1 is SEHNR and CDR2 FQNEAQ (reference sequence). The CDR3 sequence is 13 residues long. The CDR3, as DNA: TGTGCCAGCAGAACGGGCTCTGGAAACACCATATATTTT. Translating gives CASRTGSGNTIYF.

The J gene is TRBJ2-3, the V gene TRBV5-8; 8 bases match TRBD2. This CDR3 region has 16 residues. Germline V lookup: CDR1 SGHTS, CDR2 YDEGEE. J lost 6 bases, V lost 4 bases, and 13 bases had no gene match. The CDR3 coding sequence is TGTGCCAGCAGCGCGGGCGGGGGGTCAAGAGTGGATACGCAGTATTTT. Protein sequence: CASSAGGGSRVDTQYF. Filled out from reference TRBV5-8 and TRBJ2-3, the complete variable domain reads EAGVTQSPTHLIKTRGQQATLRCSPISGHTSVYWYQQALGLGLQFLLWYDEGEERNRGNFPPRFSGRQFPNYSSELNVNALELEDSALYLCASSAGGGSRVDTQYFGPGTRLTVL.

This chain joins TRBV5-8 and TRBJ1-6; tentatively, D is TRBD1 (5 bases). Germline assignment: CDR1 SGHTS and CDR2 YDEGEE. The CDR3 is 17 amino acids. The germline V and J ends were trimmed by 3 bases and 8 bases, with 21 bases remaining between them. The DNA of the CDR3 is TGTGCCAGCAGCTCTAGGTTCCGTGGGGGGAAGGATTCACCCCTCCACTTT. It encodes CASSSRFRGGKDSPLHF.

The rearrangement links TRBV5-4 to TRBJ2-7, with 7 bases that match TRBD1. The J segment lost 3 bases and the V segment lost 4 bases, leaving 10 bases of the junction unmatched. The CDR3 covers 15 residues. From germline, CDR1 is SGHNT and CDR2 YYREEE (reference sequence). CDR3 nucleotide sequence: TGTGCCAGCAGCAGTTTGACAGGGCAAGTCTACGAGCAGTACTTC. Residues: CASSSLTGQVYEQYF.

CDR3 sequence reads: CASSVDRGGEKLFF. The CDR3 DNA follows: TGTGCCAGCAGCGTAGACAGGGGCGGTGAAAAACTGTTTTTT. This chain links TRBV9 with TRBJ1-4; 7 positions match TRBD1. CDR1 and CDR2 from the germline V gene are SGDLS and YYNGEE. The trim removed 0 bases at V and 7 bases at J, leaving 3 bases unmatched. This CDR3 spans 14 amino acids.

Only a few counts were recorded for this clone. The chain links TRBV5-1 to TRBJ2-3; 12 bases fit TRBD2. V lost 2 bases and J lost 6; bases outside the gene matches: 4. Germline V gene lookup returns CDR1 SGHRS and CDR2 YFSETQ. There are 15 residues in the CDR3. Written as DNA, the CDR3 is TGCGCCAGCAGCTTCGGACTAGCGGGGACCGATACGCAGTATTTT. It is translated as CASSFGLAGTDTQYF.

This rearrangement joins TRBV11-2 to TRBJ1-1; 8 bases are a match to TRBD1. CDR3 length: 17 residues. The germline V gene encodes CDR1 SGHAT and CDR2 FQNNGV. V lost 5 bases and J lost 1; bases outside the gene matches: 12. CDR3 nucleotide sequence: TGTGCCAGCAGCCCGCGACAGGGGCCCCTCCCGAACACTGAAGCTTTCTTT. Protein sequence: CASSPRQGPLPNTEAFF.

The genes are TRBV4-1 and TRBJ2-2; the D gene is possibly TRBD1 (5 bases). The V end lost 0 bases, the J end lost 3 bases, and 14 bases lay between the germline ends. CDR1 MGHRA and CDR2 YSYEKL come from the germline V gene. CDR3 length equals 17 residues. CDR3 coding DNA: TGCGCCAGCAGCCAAGATGAGAAGGGGTTGGACACCGGGGAGCTGTTTTTT. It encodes CASSQDEKGLDTGELFF.

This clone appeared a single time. The CDR3 region has the DNA TGTGCCAGCAGCTTTAGACTGTCCCCGGCGACTGAAGCTTTCTTT. Protein product: CASSFRLSPATEAFF. J is TRBJ1-1 and V is TRBV7-3; D is unresolved. Trimming removed 3 bases at V and 5 bases at J, with 16 bases between. The germline V gene encodes CDR1 SGHTA and CDR2 FQGTGA. The CDR3 totals 15 residues.